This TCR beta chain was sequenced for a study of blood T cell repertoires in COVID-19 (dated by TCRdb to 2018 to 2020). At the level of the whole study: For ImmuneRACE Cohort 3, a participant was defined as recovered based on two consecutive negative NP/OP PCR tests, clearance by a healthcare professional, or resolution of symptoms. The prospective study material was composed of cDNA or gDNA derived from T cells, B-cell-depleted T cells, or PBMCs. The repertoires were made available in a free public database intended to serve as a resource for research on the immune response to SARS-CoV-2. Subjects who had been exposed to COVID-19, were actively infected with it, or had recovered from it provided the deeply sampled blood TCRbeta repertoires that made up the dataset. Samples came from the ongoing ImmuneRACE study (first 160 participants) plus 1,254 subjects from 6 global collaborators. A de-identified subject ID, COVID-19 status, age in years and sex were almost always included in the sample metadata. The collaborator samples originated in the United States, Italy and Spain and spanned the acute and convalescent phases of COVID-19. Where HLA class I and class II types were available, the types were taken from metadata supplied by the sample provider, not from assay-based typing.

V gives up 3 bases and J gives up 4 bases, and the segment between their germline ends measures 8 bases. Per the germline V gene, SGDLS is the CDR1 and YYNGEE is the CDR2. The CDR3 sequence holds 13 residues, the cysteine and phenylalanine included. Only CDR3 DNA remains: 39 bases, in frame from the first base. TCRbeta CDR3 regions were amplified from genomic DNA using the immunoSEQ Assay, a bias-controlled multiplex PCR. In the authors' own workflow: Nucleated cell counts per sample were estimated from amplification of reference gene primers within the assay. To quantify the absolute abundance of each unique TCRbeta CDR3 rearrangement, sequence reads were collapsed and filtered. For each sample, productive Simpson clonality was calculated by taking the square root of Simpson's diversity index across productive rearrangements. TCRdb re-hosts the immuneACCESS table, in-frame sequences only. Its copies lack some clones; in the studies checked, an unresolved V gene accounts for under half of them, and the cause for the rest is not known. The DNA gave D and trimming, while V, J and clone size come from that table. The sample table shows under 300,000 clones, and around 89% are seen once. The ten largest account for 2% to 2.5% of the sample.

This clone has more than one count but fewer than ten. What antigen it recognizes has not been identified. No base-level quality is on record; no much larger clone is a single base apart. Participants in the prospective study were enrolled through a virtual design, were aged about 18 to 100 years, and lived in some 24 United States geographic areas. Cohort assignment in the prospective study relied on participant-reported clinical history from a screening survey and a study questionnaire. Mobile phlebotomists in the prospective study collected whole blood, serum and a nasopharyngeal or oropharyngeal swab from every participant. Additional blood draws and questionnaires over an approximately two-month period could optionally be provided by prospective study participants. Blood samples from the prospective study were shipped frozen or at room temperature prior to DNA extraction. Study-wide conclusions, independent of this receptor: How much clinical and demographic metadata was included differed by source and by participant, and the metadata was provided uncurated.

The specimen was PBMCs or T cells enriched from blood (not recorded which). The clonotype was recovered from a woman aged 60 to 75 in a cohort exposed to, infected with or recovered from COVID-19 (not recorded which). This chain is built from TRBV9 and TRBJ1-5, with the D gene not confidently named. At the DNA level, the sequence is TGTGCCAGCAGCGCCCACTTGAATCAGCCCCAGCATTTT. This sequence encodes CASSAHLNQPQHF. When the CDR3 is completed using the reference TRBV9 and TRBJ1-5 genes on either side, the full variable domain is DSGVTQTPKHLITATGQRVTLRCSPRSGDLSVYWYQQSLDQGLQFLIQYYNGEERAKGNILERFSAQQFPDLHSELNLSSLELGDSALYFCASSAHLNQPQHFGDGTRLSIL.